The clone carrying this T cell receptor beta chain has just a few counts. The germline CDR1 and CDR2 sequences are SGHDT and YYEEEE. Unmatched junction bases numbered 0, after V lost 0 bases and J lost 1 base. The CDR3 runs to 14 residues. These data come from a study of blood T cell repertoires in COVID-19. The wider study: Acute and convalescent COVID-19 specimens originated in the United States, Italy and Spain.

Sequencing was performed with immunoSEQ multiplex PCR; in TCRdb, only in-frame clones are kept and a portion is missing. Among roughly 100,000 clones listed, about 86% were seen once. This chain connects TRBV5-6 to TRBJ1-1; TRBD1 matches 7 bases. This receptor was obtained from a woman aged 80 or older with active or convalescent COVID-19. The material sequenced was peripheral blood. The CDR3 region has the DNA TGTGCCAGCAGCTTGGACAGGGGGAACACTGAAGCTTTCTTT. Residues: CASSLDRGNTEAFF.